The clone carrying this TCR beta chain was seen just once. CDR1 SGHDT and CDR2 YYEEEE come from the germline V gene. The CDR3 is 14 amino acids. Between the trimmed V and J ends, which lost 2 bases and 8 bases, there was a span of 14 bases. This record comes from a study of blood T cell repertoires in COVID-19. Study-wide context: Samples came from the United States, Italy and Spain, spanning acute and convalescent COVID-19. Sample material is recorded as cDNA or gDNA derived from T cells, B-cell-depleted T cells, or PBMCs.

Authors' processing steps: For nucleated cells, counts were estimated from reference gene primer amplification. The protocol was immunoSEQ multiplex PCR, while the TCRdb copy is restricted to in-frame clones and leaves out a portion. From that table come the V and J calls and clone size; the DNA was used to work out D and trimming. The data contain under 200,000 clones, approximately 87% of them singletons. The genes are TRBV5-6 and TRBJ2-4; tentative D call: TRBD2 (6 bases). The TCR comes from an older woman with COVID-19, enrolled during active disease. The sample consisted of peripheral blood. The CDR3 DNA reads TGTGCCAGCAGCTTCGGAAGCGGAGGGGACATTCAGTACTTC. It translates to CASSFGSGGDIQYF.